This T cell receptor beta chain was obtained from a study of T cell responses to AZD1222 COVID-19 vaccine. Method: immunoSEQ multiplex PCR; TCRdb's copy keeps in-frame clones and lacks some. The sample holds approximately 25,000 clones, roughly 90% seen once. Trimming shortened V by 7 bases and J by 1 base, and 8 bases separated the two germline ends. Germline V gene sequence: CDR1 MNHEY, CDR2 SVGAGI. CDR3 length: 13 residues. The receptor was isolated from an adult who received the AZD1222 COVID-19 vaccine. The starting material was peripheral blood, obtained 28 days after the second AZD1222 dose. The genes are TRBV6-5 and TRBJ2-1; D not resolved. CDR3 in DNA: TGTGCCAGCATCTCATCATCCTACAATGAGCAGTTCTTC. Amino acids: CASISSSYNEQFF.